This T cell receptor (beta chain) originates from a study of T cell changes during pregnancy in multiple sclerosis. From germline, CDR1 is SGHRS and CDR2 YFSETQ. Trimming left V 5 bases short and J 7 bases short, with 12 bases between. This CDR3 contains 13 residues. Produced via immunoSEQ multiplex PCR; TCRdb's table is partial and in-frame only. Of around 96,000 clones in the sample, about 94% were seen once. The TCR sequence derives from a female donor with multiple sclerosis, enrolled in a pregnancy study. Sequences were derived from peripheral blood, sampled in the third trimester of pregnancy. The chain recombines TRBV5-1 with TRBJ1-4; D is unresolved. The CDR3 DNA is TGCGCCAGCAGTGCGGGTCGTGGTGAAAAACTGTTTTTT. It specifies CASSAGRGEKLFF.